These 15 T cell receptor beta chains came from one sample sequenced in a study of T cell responses to AZD1222 COVID-19 vaccine. Data came from immunoSEQ multiplex PCR; TCRdb stores just in-frame clones and leaves some out. The repertoire holds under 140,000 clones, around nine tenths seen once, with around 3.3% in the top ten. This specimen consisted of peripheral blood, obtained on day 0 of AZD1222 vaccination. These TCRs come from an adult in good health.

The chain joins TRBV9 to TRBJ1-5; D is ambiguous. Trimming pared 7 bases from V and 2 bases from J, leaving 13 bases between. This CDR3 is built from 14 residues. Germline V lookup: CDR1 SGDLS, CDR2 YYNGEE. This CDR3 reads CASGPGGGNQPQHF. For the CDR3, the DNA is TGTGCCAGCGGCCCGGGTGGGGGCAATCAGCCCCAGCATTTT. Based on the CDR3 plus reference TRBV9 and TRBJ1-5, the full variable domain is DSGVTQTPKHLITATGQRVTLRCSPRSGDLSVYWYQQSLDQGLQFLIQYYNGEERAKGNILERFSAQQFPDLHSELNLSSLELGDSALYFCASGPGGGNQPQHFGDGTRLSIL.

V gene TRBV27 combines with J gene TRBJ2-2; 8 nucleotides match TRBD1. This CDR3 is built from 15 residues. CDR1 is MNHEY, CDR2 SMNVEV, per germline (reference sequence). After removal of 4 bases from V and 6 bases from J, the junction contained 7 bases not matched to a gene. This CDR3 is CASSSFGQGSGELFF. In DNA, the CDR3 is TGTGCCAGCAGTTCCTTCGGACAGGGTTCCGGGGAGCTGTTTTTT.

The chain joins TRBV28 to TRBJ1-5; D is ambiguous. Trimming shortened V by 4 bases and J by 2 bases, and 6 bases separated the two germline ends. CDR3 length: 13 residues. Germline V gene data show CDR1 as MDHEN and CDR2 as SYDVKM. This chain's CDR3 is CASSYGGNQPQHF. The CDR3 DNA reads TGTGCCAGCAGTTATGGCGGCAATCAGCCCCAGCATTTT. Based on the CDR3 plus reference TRBV28 and TRBJ1-5, the full variable domain is DVKVTQSSRYLVKRTGEKVFLECVQDMDHENMFWYRQDPGLGLRLIYFSYDVKMKEKGDIPEGYSVSREKKERFSLILESASTNQTSMYLCASSYGGNQPQHFGDGTRLSIL.

This clone has only a few counts. The chain links TRBV4-3 to TRBJ2-4; 8 nucleotides align to TRBD2. V gave up 0 bases and J gave up 1 base; unmatched junction bases: 11. CDR1 is LGHNA and CDR2 is YSLEER in the germline V gene. The CDR3 has 19 amino acids. The CDR3 region has the DNA TGCGCCAGCAGCCAAGAGACAGCGGGAGCTCAATCGGCCAAAAACATTCAGTACTTC. Amino acids: CASSQETAGAQSAKNIQYF.

The chain links TRBV28 to TRBJ2-7; 7 positions match TRBD2. With V trimmed by 8 bases and J by 3 bases, 4 bases remained unmatched. The CDR3 has 12 residues. Germline CDR1 reads MDHEN; CDR2 reads SYDVKM. CDR3 DNA sequence: TGTGCCAGCGGGGCGGGAGTCTACGAGCAGTACTTC. As protein: CASGAGVYEQYF.

The chain is built from TRBV6-2 or TRBV6-3 and TRBJ2-1, with a tentative D call TRBD2 (5 bases). Germline CDR1 reads MNHEY; CDR2 reads SVGEGT. The V gene lost 6 bases and the J gene lost 5 bases, with 11 bases spanning the gap. This CDR3 is built from 13 residues. The CDR3 is CASSPTRDNEQFF. CDR3 nucleotide sequence: TGTGCCAGCAGCCCTACTAGGGACAATGAGCAGTTCTTC.

In this sample, this clone turned up a few times. The gene calls are TRBV5-1 and TRBJ2-3, with D perhaps TRBD1 (6 bases). Germline V CDR1 and CDR2: SGHRS, YFSETQ. V lost 6 bases and J 2 bases, leaving 13 bases between the germline ends. The CDR3 spans 14 residues. This CDR3 reads CASNRDGATDTQYF. The CDR3 nucleotides are TGCGCCAGCAACAGGGATGGGGCCACAGATACGCAGTATTTT.

The gene calls are TRBV19 and TRBJ1-1; the D is unclear. CDR3 length equals 14 residues. With 7 bases removed from V and 1 base from J, the gap between germline ends came to 13 bases. CDR1 and CDR2 from the germline V gene are LNHDA and SQIVND (reference sequence). In DNA form, the CDR3 reads TGTGCCAGTACGGCCCTCCGCGAGAACACTGAAGCTTTCTTT. It specifies CASTALRENTEAFF. The variable domain in full, completed from reference TRBV19 and TRBJ1-1, reads DGGITQSPKYLFRKEGQNVTLSCEQNLNHDAMYWYRQDPGQGLRLIYYSQIVNDFQKGDIAEGYSVSREKKESFPLTVTSAQKNPTAFYLCASTALRENTEAFFGQGTRLTVV.

The V call is TRBV14, the J call TRBJ1-6; TRBD1 might be the D (6 bases). This CDR3 comprises 17 residues. Trimming took off 4 bases at V and 7 bases at J, with 20 bases between the two ends. The germline V gene has CDR1 SGHDN and CDR2 FVKESK. CDR3 sequence (DNA): TGTGCCAGCAGCCGCACAATTACAGGGACTGCCAATTCACCCCTCCACTTT. Its protein product is CASSRTITGTANSPLHF. Looking up the rest from reference TRBV14 and TRBJ1-6 gives the full variable domain: EAGVTQFPSHSVIEKGQTVTLRCDPISGHDNLYWYRRVMGKEIKFLLHFVKESKQDESGMPNNRFLAERTGGTYSTLKVQPAELEDSGVYFCASSRTITGTANSPLHFGNGTRLTVT.

The chain links TRBV6-2 or TRBV6-3 to TRBJ1-2; 8 bases map to TRBD1. There are 13 residues in the CDR3. Germline CDR1 MNHEY, CDR2 SVGEGT. V was clipped by 5 bases and J by 6 bases; unmatched bases: 5. The CDR3 nucleotides read TGTGCCAGCAGTCTCCGACAGGGGAATGGCTACACCTTC. It yields the protein CASSLRQGNGYTF.

The genes are TRBV4-1 and TRBJ1-5, with 10 bases aligning to TRBD1. The ends lost 4 bases at V and 2 bases at J; junction bases unmatched: 2. The germline V gene has CDR1 MGHRA and CDR2 YSYEKL. The CDR3 consists of 15 residues. In DNA form, the CDR3 reads TGCGCCAGCAGCCCCGGACAGGGGGGCAATCAGCCCCAGCATTTT. Translating gives CASSPGQGGNQPQHF.

The chain carries TRBV20-1 and TRBJ2-1; the D is unclear. There are 8 residues in the CDR3. The germline gives CDR1 DFQATT, CDR2 SNEGSKA (reference sequence). Trimming shortened V by 1 base and J by 14 bases, and 3 bases separated the two germline ends. The CDR3 is CSARGEFF. The CDR3 coding sequence is TGCAGTGCTAGAGGGGAGTTCTTC.

The V and J genes are TRBV7-2 and TRBJ2-7; 8 nucleotides line up with TRBD1. Germline values: CDR1 SGHTA, CDR2 FQGNSA. CDR3 length equals 16 residues. V lost 0 bases to trimming and J lost 2 bases; unmatched junction nucleotides: 6. The CDR3 loop is CASSLARGLGAYEQYF. The CDR3 DNA reads TGTGCCAGCAGCTTAGCCAGGGGGCTTGGCGCCTACGAGCAGTACTTC.

The chain is built from TRBV5-1 and TRBJ2-1; D not certain. V lost 0 bases to trimming and J lost 9 bases, with 10 bases between them. CDR1 is SGHRS, CDR2 YFSETQ, per germline. The CDR3 has 13 residues. CDR3 sequence reads: CASSLEGYTEQFF. The CDR3 region has the DNA TGCGCCAGCAGCTTGGAAGGGTATACTGAGCAGTTCTTC.

Only one count was recorded for this clone. The DNA of the CDR3 is TGCGCCAGCGGGCCCCGGGGGGGCTCCTACGAGCAGTACTTC. Protein product: CASGPRGGSYEQYF. The chain is built from TRBV5-1 and TRBJ2-7; 8 bases map to TRBD2. There are 14 residues in the CDR3. Germline V lookup: CDR1 SGHRS, CDR2 YFSETQ. Trimming at V came to 7 bases and at J to 0 bases, leaving 6 bases not matched to a gene.